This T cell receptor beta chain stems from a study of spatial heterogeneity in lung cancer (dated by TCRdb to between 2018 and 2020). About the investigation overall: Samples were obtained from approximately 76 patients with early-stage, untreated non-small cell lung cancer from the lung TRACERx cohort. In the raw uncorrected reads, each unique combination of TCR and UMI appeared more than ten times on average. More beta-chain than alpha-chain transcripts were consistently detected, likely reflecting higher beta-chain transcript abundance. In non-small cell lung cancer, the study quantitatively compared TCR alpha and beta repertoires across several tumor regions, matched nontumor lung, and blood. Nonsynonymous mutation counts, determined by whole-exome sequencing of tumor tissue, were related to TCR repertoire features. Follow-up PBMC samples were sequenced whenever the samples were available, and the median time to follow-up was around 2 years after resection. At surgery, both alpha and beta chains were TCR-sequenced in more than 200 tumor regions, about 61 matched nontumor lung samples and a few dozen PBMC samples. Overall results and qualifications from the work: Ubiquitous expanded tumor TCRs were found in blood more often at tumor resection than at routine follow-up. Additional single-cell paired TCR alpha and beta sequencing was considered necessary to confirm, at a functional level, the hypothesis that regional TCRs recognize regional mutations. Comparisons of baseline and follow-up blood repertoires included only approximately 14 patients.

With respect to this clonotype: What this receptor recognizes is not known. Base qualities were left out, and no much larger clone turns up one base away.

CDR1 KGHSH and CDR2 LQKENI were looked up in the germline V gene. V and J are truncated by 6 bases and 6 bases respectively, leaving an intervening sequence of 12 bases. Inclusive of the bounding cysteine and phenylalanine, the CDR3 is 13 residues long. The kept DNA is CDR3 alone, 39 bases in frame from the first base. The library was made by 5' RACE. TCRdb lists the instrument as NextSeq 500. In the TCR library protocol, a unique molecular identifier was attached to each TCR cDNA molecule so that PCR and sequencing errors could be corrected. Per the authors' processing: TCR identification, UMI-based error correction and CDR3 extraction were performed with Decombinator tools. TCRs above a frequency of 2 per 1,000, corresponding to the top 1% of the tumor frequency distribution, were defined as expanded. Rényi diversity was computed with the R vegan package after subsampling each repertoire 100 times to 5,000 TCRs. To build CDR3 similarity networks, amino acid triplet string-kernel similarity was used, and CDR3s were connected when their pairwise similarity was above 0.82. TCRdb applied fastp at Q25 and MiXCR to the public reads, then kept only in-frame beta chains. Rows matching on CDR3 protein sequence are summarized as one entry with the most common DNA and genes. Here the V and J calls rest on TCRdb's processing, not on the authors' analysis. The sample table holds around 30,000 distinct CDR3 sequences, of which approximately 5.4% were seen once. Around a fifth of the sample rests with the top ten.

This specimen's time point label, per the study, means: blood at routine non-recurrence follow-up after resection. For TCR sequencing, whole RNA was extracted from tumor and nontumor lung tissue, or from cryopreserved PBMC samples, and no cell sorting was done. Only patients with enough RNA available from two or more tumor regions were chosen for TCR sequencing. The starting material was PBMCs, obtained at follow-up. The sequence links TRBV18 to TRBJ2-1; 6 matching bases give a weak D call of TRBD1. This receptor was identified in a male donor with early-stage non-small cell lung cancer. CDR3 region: CASSRIGGNEQFF. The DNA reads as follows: TGTGCCAGCTCGAGGATAGGGGGCAATGAGCAGTTCTTC.